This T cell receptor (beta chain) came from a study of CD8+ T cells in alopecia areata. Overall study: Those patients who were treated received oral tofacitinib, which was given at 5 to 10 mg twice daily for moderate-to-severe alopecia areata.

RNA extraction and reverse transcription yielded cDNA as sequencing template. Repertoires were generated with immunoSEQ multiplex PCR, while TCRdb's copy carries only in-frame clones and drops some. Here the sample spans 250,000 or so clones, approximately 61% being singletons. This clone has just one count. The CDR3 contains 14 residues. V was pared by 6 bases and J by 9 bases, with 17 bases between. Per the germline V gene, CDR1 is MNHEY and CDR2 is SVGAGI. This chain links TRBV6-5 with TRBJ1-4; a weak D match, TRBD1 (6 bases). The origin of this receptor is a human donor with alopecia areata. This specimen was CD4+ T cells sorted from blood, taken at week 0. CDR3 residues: CASSIGPGQQKLFF. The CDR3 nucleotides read TGTGCCAGCAGCATAGGGCCGGGACAACAAAAACTGTTTTTT.